Presented here are 28 T cell receptor beta chains from one specimen sequenced in a study of shared clonotypes between healthy human individuals. Sequencing was performed with immunoSEQ multiplex PCR; in TCRdb, only in-frame clones are kept and a portion is missing. The sample yields 2 million to 3 million clones, approximately 94% seen once. Sequencing used naive CD4+ T cells from PBMCs. Documented subset: CD45RA+ positively selected. These receptors were obtained from a man between 18 and 35 years old in good health. Some clones in this sample may be carry-over from other donors' samples.

The J gene is TRBJ1-2, the V gene TRBV5-1; 10 nucleotides agree with TRBD1. Germline lookup yields CDR1 SGHRS and CDR2 YFSETQ. CDR3 length: 15 amino acids. The V segment lost 4 bases and the J segment 4 bases; nucleotides outside the gene matches: 7. The CDR3, as DNA: TGCGCCAGCAGCACCACCGGGACAGGGGCCTATGGCTACACCTTC. The encoded protein is CASSTTGTGAYGYTF.

Remarks on this clone: This sequence may be a read error, since a much larger clone differs from it by one base. V and J are TRBV11-3 and TRBJ2-3; D is possibly TRBD2 (6 bases). V lost 3 bases and J lost 5, with 6 bases in between. The V gene's germline CDR1 is SGHNT and CDR2 YENEEA. The length of the CDR3 is 12 residues. As DNA, the CDR3 is TGTGCCAGCAGCTTCGGGGGAGATACGCAGTATTTT. This translates into CASSFGGDTQYF.

This clone was counted once. The chain combines TRBV15 with TRBJ2-6; no clear D. V lost 0 bases to trimming and J lost 0 bases, with 15 bases between them. The CDR3 has 19 residues. Per germline, CDR1 LNHNV and CDR2 YYDKDF (reference sequence). This chain's CDR3 is CATSRDSWTVISGANVLTF. For the CDR3, the DNA is TGTGCCACCAGCAGAGATAGCTGGACCGTAATCTCTGGGGCCAACGTCCTGACTTTC.

This chain links TRBV28 with TRBJ2-4; perhaps TRBD2 as D (6 bases). Germline CDR1 is MDHEN and CDR2 is SYDVKM. The CDR3 runs to 15 residues. V was shortened by 6 bases and J by 3 bases, with 15 bases between the two germline ends. CDR3: CASRGRNGSKNIQYF. DNA of the CDR3: TGTGCCAGCAGGGGGAGGAACGGGAGCAAAAACATTCAGTACTTC.

The chain uses TRBV19 and TRBJ1-5; D is ambiguous. The CDR3 length is 12 residues. Trimming left V 8 bases short and J 2 bases short, with 7 bases between. Germline V gene sequence: CDR1 LNHDA, CDR2 SQIVND (reference sequence). DNA of the CDR3: TGTGCCAGTCATAGGGGCAATCAGCCCCAGCATTTT. Translated, it gives CASHRGNQPQHF.

This chain connects TRBV4-3 to TRBJ2-1; possibly TRBD2 for D (6 bases). Trimming left V 0 bases short and J 7 bases short, with 10 bases between. The CDR3 is made up of 14 amino acids. Germline CDR1 reads LGHNA; CDR2 reads YSLEER. The CDR3 region is CASSQEVGGNEQFF. CDR3 bases: TGCGCCAGCAGCCAAGAAGTCGGGGGTAATGAGCAGTTCTTC.

This chain joins TRBV9 and TRBJ1-1; D unclear. Trimming took 2 bases from V and 0 from J, leaving 11 bases between them. This CDR3 contains 15 residues. Germline V lookup: CDR1 SGDLS, CDR2 YYNGEE. The DNA for the CDR3 is TGTGCCAGCAGCGTGACTTCCATGATGAACACTGAAGCTTTCTTT. Translation: CASSVTSMMNTEAFF.

Notes on this clone: The sample contains more than one DNA sequence encoding this CDR3. The gene calls are TRBV29-1 and TRBJ2-5; D call uncertain. The CDR3 has 13 amino acids. Per germline, CDR1 SQVTM and CDR2 ANQGSEA. Trimming cost V 3 bases and J 5 bases, with 13 bases left between them. The CDR3 DNA is TGCAGCGTTGAGGGCAGGATCCAGGAGACCCAGTACTTC. Amino acid sequence: CSVEGRIQETQYF.

The V call is TRBV7-2, the J call TRBJ2-1; TRBD1 matches 11 bases. The junction had 3 bases not matched to a gene; V was cut back by 7 bases and J by 7 bases. Germline V gene lookup returns CDR1 SGHTA and CDR2 FQGNSA. The CDR3 is 13 amino acids. The chain's CDR3 is CASKDRGRNEQFF. The CDR3 coding sequence is TGTGCCAGCAAGGACAGGGGGCGGAATGAGCAGTTCTTC.

V usage is TRBV28 and J usage is TRBJ2-4; 10 bases fit TRBD1. Germline V CDR1 and CDR2: MDHEN, SYDVKM. V dropped 4 bases and J dropped 5; count of bases not matched to a gene: 8. This CDR3 contains 16 residues. Here the CDR3 DNA reads TGTGCCAGCAGTTCTCCGGACAGGGGGAGAGAAAACATTCAGTACTTC. It translates to CASSSPDRGRENIQYF.

This clone was seen just once. This chain joins TRBV27 and TRBJ2-3; 9 bases match TRBD2. V lost 3 bases to trimming and J lost 5 bases; unmatched junction nucleotides: 6. Germline CDR1 MNHEY, CDR2 SMNVEV (reference sequence). The CDR3 runs 15 residues. In DNA form, the CDR3 reads TGTGCCAGCAGTTTCTTTAGCGGGAGAGGAGATACGCAGTATTTT. It is translated as CASSFFSGRGDTQYF.

This rearrangement joins TRBV7-3 to TRBJ2-3; possibly TRBD1 for D (6 bases). With 2 bases removed from V and 0 bases from J, the gap between germline ends came to 12 bases. Germline V CDR1 and CDR2: SGHTA, FQGTGA. This CDR3 is 16 amino acids long. This CDR3 is CASSLAGQGSTDTQYF. CDR3 nucleotide sequence: TGTGCCAGCAGCTTAGCTGGCCAGGGGAGCACAGATACGCAGTATTTT.

V and J are TRBV5-1 and TRBJ1-6; tentative D call: TRBD1 (5 bases). The V and J ends lost 4 bases and 5 bases respectively, with 13 bases between them. Per germline, CDR1 SGHRS and CDR2 YFSETQ. There are 15 residues in the CDR3. CDR3 in amino acids: CASSPMGLNNSPLHF. The CDR3, as DNA: TGCGCCAGCAGCCCTATGGGACTCAATAATTCACCCCTCCACTTT. Supplemented by reference TRBV5-1 and TRBJ1-6, the full variable domain reads KAGVTQTPRYLIKTRGQQVTLSCSPISGHRSVSWYQQTPGQGLQFLFEYFSETQRNKGNFPGRFSGRQFSNSRSEMNVSTLELGDSALYLCASSPMGLNNSPLHFGNGTRLTVT.

This chain uses TRBV29-1 with TRBJ1-2, with D maybe TRBD1 (6 bases). The length of the CDR3 is 13 residues. Trimming removed 1 base at V and 5 bases at J, with 11 bases between. Germline values: CDR1 SQVTM, CDR2 ANQGSEA. CDR3 sequence: CSVEGPGVYGYTF. DNA of the CDR3: TGCAGCGTTGAAGGGCCAGGGGTTTATGGCTACACCTTC.

The genes are TRBV2 and TRBJ2-3, with D perhaps matching TRBD1 (6 bases). Germline loops: CDR1 SNHLY, CDR2 FYNNEI. V lost 5 bases and J 8 bases, leaving 8 bases between the germline ends. CDR3 length: 11 residues. In nucleotides, the CDR3 is TGTGCCAGCAGTCCCAGGGGTACGCAGTATTTT. The encoded protein is CASSPRGTQYF.

The table lists this clone with a few counts. The gene calls are TRBV7-6 and TRBJ1-1; a possible D gene is TRBD1 (6 bases). The V end was cut by 3 bases, the J end by 1 base, with 15 bases between. This CDR3 is 16 amino acids long. Germline V lookup: CDR1 SGHVS, CDR2 FNYEAQ. The CDR3 protein is CASSLAAGTKNTEAFF. DNA for the CDR3: TGTGCCAGCAGCTTGGCCGCAGGGACAAAGAACACTGAAGCTTTCTTT.

The V call is TRBV19, the J call TRBJ1-1; 8 bases line up with TRBD1. After removal of 6 bases from V and 8 bases from J, the junction contained 8 bases not matched to a gene. CDR3 size: 13 residues. Germline lookup yields CDR1 LNHDA and CDR2 SQIVND (reference sequence). The CDR3 sequence is CASRGQARPEAFF. CDR3 in DNA: TGTGCCAGTAGGGGACAGGCCCGACCCGAAGCTTTCTTT. Drawing the rest from reference TRBV19 and TRBJ1-1, the complete variable domain is DGGITQSPKYLFRKEGQNVTLSCEQNLNHDAMYWYRQDPGQGLRLIYYSQIVNDFQKGDIAEGYSVSREKKESFPLTVTSAQKNPTAFYLCASRGQARPEAFFGQGTRLTVV.

As for this clone: Other nucleotide sequences from this sample produce the same CDR3. V gene TRBV10-3 combines with J gene TRBJ2-5; 9 bases map to TRBD2. The CDR3 spans 13 residues. V shed 6 bases, J shed 4 bases, and the junction held 3 bases outside the gene matches. CDR1 is ENHRY and CDR2 is SYGVKD in the germline V gene. The CDR3: CAISLAGLETQYF. The DNA of the CDR3 is TGTGCCATCAGCCTAGCGGGGCTAGAGACCCAGTACTTC.

Concerning this clone: The same CDR3 is also encoded by other DNA sequences in this sample. CDR3: CASSPPTGVNYGYTF. The CDR3 DNA sequence: TGTGCCAGCTCACCACCGACAGGGGTGAACTATGGCTACACCTTC. This chain links TRBV18 with TRBJ1-2, with 8 bases fitting TRBD1. The V segment lost 0 bases and the J segment 2 bases; nucleotides outside the gene matches: 2. Germline CDR1 is KGHSH and CDR2 is LQKENI. The CDR3 consists of 15 residues.

As concerns this clone: Other DNA variants within this sample encode the same CDR3. This chain joins TRBV7-3 and TRBJ1-1; 11 nucleotides match TRBD1. Germline CDR1 and CDR2: SGHTA and FQGTGA. The CDR3 consists of 15 residues. Unmatched junction bases numbered 7, after V lost 5 bases and J lost 5 bases. DNA of the CDR3: TGTGCCAGCAGCCCGGGACAGGGGGTCGGGACTGAAGCTTTCTTT. Amino acid sequence: CASSPGQGVGTEAFF.

This clone occurred once. Distinct nucleotide sequences in the sample also encode this CDR3. CDR3 region: CASSFGTLGSYEQYF. CDR3 nucleotide sequence: TGTGCCAGCAGCTTCGGGACGCTCGGCTCCTACGAGCAGTACTTC. V and J are TRBV7-2 and TRBJ2-7; D may match TRBD1 or TRBD2 (5 bases each). The CDR3 covers 15 residues. Germline values: CDR1 SGHTA, CDR2 FQGNSA. V was trimmed by 3 bases and J by 0 bases, leaving 12 bases between them.

As for this clone: Other DNA sequences in this specimen translate into the identical CDR3. The chain employs TRBV6-6 and TRBJ1-2; a weak D match, TRBD1 (5 bases). The CDR3 covers 14 residues. V was clipped by 0 bases and J by 4 bases, with 9 bases between them. The germline V gene has CDR1 MNHNY and CDR2 SVGAGI (reference sequence). The CDR3, as DNA: TGTGCCAGCAGTTACTCGGGGGGTTCCTATGGCTACACCTTC. Encoded protein: CASSYSGGSYGYTF.

The chain uses TRBV7-8 and TRBJ2-3, with D unresolved. The CDR3 sequence is 16 residues long. The V gene's germline CDR1 is SGHVS and CDR2 FQNEAQ. V was cut by 1 base and J by 0 bases, with 11 bases left in between. The CDR3 here is CASSLEGRPSTDTQYF. The CDR3, as DNA: TGTGCCAGCAGCTTAGAAGGGCGACCGAGCACAGATACGCAGTATTTT.

V is TRBV11-1 and J is TRBJ1-1; maybe TRBD1 (5 bases). Trimming pared 5 bases from V and 0 bases from J, leaving 13 bases between. The CDR3 consists of 15 residues. Germline assignment: CDR1 SGHAT and CDR2 FQDESV (reference sequence). For the CDR3, the DNA is TGTGCCAGCAGCCGAGTGGCACAGGTGAACACTGAAGCTTTCTTT. This gives the protein CASSRVAQVNTEAFF.

The CDR3 is CASSMRLLETQYF. CDR3 coding DNA: TGTGCCAGTAGTATGCGGTTATTAGAGACCCAGTACTTC. The chain employs TRBV19 and TRBJ2-5; D is undetermined. Germline V gives CDR1 LNHDA, CDR2 SQIVND (reference sequence). CDR3 length: 13 amino acids. V dropped 3 bases and J dropped 4 bases, with 9 bases sitting between them.

This rearrangement joins TRBV28 to TRBJ2-2; TRBD1 agrees at 12 bases. Looked up from germline, CDR1 is MDHEN and CDR2 is SYDVKM. With 0 bases clipped from V and 4 bases from J, the junction kept 6 bases outside the gene matches. The CDR3 length is 18 residues. In DNA, the CDR3 is TGTGCCAGCAGTTTATGGGGACAGGGGGCGGCGGGCACCGGGGAGCTGTTTTTT. It encodes CASSLWGQGAAGTGELFF.

This sequence joins TRBV2 and TRBJ1-5; 10 nucleotides align to TRBD1. From germline, CDR1 is SNHLY and CDR2 FYNNEI. The CDR3 consists of 16 residues. The V gene end was trimmed by 2 bases and the J gene end by 7 bases; junction bases not matched to a gene: 8. The CDR3 is CASSEMGTGDRQPQHF. DNA for the CDR3: TGTGCCAGCAGTGAAATGGGGACAGGGGACCGGCAGCCCCAGCATTTT.

Details on this clone: The same CDR3 also results from other DNA sequences found in this sample. This rearrangement joins TRBV5-1 to TRBJ2-7; perhaps TRBD1 as D (5 bases). This CDR3 has 14 residues. CDR1 is SGHRS, CDR2 YFSETQ, per germline. V was clipped by 2 bases and J by 2 bases, with 11 bases between them. The CDR3 DNA sequence: TGCGCCAGCAGCTTAGGAGACAGCCCCTACGAGCAGTACTTC. This encodes CASSLGDSPYEQYF.